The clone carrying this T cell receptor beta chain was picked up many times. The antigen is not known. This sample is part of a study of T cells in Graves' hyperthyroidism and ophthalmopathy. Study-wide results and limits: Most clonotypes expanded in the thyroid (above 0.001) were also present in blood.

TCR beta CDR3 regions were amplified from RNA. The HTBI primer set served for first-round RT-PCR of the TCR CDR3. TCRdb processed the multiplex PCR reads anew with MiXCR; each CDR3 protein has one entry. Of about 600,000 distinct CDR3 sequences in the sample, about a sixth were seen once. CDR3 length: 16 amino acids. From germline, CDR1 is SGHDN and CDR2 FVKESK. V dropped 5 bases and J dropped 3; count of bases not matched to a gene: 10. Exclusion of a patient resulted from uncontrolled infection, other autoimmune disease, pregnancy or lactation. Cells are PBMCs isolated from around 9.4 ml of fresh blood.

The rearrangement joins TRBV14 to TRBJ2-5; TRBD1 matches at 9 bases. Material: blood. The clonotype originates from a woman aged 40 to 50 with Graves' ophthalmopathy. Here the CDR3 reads CASSRRTGTGKETQYF. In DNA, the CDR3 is TGTGCCAGCAGCAGACGCACCGGGACAGGGAAAGAGACCCAGTACTTC. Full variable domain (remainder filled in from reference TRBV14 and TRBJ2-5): EAGVTQFPSHSVIEKGQTVTLRCDPISGHDNLYWYRRVMGKEIKFLLHFVKESKQDESGMPNNRFLAERTGGTYSTLKVQPAELEDSGVYFCASSRRTGTGKETQYFGPGTRLLVL.